This T cell receptor beta chain was sequenced during a study of shared clonotypes between healthy human individuals. As concerns this clone: Its antigen is as yet unknown.

Germline V lookup: CDR1 LNHDA, CDR2 SQIVND (reference sequence). There are 15 residues in the CDR3. After removal of 5 bases from V and 7 bases from J, the junction contained 9 bases not matched to a gene. Libraries were prepared by immunoSEQ multiplex PCR; TCRdb keeps only in-frame clonotypes and omits some of them. The sample lists hundreds of thousands of clones, 74% occurring once. Study results and caveats: In general, naive subsets displayed greater estimated richness than memory subsets did.

The study drew its donors from healthy HIV-negative adults without recent acute infections or vaccinations. Sequenced sample: memory CD4+ T cells sorted from blood. Subset denoted: CD45RA-negative fraction. The gene calls are TRBV19 and TRBJ1-4; TRBD1 agrees at 8 bases. The sequence derives from a woman aged 30 to 39 in good health. CDR3 residues: CASSAPGQGGEKLFF. The CDR3 nucleotides are TGTGCCAGTAGTGCACCTGGACAGGGCGGTGAAAAACTGTTTTTT.